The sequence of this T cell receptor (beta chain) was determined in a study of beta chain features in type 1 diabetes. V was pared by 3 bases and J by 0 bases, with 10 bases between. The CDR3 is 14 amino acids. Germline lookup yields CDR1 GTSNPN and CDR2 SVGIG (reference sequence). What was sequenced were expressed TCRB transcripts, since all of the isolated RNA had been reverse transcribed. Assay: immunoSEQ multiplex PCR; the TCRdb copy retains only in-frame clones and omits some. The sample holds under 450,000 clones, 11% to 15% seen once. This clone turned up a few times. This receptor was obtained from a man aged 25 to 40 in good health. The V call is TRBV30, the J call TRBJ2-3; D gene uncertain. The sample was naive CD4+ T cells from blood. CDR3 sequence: CAWSLEWSTDTQYF. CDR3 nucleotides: TGTGCCTGGAGCCTAGAGTGGAGCACAGATACGCAGTATTTT.